Listed here are 15 T cell receptor beta chains from one sample, sequenced in a study of PD-L1 blockade in urothelial cancer. Clones were sequenced by immunoSEQ multiplex PCR, and TCRdb holds only the in-frame ones, with some missing. The data hold 100,000 or so clones, with approximately 85% observed a single time. Sequences were derived from PBMCs, sampled around atezolizumab (anti-PD-L1) treatment. The receptor set was obtained from a man aged 50-60 years with urothelial cancer.

The V call is TRBV18, the J call TRBJ2-7; 7 positions match TRBD1. CDR1 is KGHSH, CDR2 LQKENI, per germline. The CDR3 extends over 14 amino acids. J was trimmed by 3 bases and V by 2 bases; bases with no gene match: 4. The CDR3 DNA follows: TGTGCCAGCTCACCATTGGGACAGAGCTACGAGCAGTACTTC. Residues: CASSPLGQSYEQYF. The full variable domain, with the rest looked up from reference TRBV18 and TRBJ2-7, is NAGVMQNPRHLVRRRGQEARLRCSPMKGHSHVYWYRQLPEEGLKFMVYLQKENIIDESGMPKERFSAEFPKEGPSILRIQQVVRGDSAAYFCASSPLGQSYEQYFGPGTRLTVT.

This clone occurred once. This chain connects TRBV5-4 to TRBJ1-2; TRBD1 is a possible D gene (5 bases). Germline V gene sequence: CDR1 SGHNT, CDR2 YYREEE (reference sequence). The V end lost 2 bases, the J end lost 3 bases, and 17 bases lay between the germline ends. The CDR3 runs 16 residues. CDR3 sequence reads: CASSFAQSPGDYGYTF. CDR3 nucleotide sequence: TGTGCCAGCAGCTTCGCACAGTCCCCGGGGGACTATGGCTACACCTTC.

This clone was observed a single time. The rearrangement joins TRBV5-4 to TRBJ2-7; 9 nucleotides match TRBD2. Trimming removed 2 bases from V and 7 bases from J; junction bases left unmatched: 7. The germline CDR1 and CDR2 sequences are SGHNT and YYREEE (reference sequence). CDR3 length: 14 amino acids. CDR3 nucleotides: TGTGCCAGCAGCTTATCCAGCGGGAGGAAGGAGCAGTACTTC. Amino acids: CASSLSSGRKEQYF.

This clone was picked up one time. CDR3 DNA: TGCGCCAGCAGTCAAGGGGGCCTTAAGCGGGAGTCCTACAATGAGCAGTTCTTC. Translation: CASSQGGLKRESYNEQFF. The chain uses TRBV23-1 and TRBJ2-1; the match to TRBD2 covers 8 bases. TRBV23-1 is an ORF; its function is uncertain. Trimming at V came to 2 bases and at J to 1 base, leaving 10 bases not matched to a gene. This CDR3 region has 18 residues.

The chain recombines TRBV19 with TRBJ2-5; D is possibly TRBD1 (6 bases). Trimming took 3 bases from V and 5 from J, leaving 16 bases between them. The CDR3 is made up of 15 amino acids. Germline V gene lookup returns CDR1 LNHDA and CDR2 SQIVND (reference sequence). The CDR3 loop is CASSIGTQRGETQYF. The CDR3 DNA sequence: TGTGCCAGTAGTATTGGGACGCAAAGGGGGGAGACCCAGTACTTC.

The gene calls are TRBV2 and TRBJ2-3; 8 bases are shared with TRBD2. Germline V lookup: CDR1 SNHLY, CDR2 FYNNEI. V lost 6 bases to trimming and J lost 2 bases; unmatched junction nucleotides: 10. This CDR3 spans 16 amino acids. CDR3 loop: CASSQGLAGITDTQYF. CDR3 DNA sequence: TGTGCCAGCAGCCAAGGGCTAGCGGGTATCACAGATACGCAGTATTTT.

This clone showed up just a few times. This chain uses TRBV5-1 with TRBJ2-2; D possibly corresponds to TRBD1 (5 bases). The CDR3 is made up of 13 amino acids. Trimming took 5 bases from V and 2 from J, leaving 7 bases between them. Germline V lookup: CDR1 SGHRS, CDR2 YFSETQ. CDR3 loop: CASSRGNTGELFF. The CDR3 nucleotides are TGCGCCAGCAGTAGGGGAAACACCGGGGAGCTGTTTTTT. The whole variable domain, remainder taken from reference TRBV5-1 and TRBJ2-2, is KAGVTQTPRYLIKTRGQQVTLSCSPISGHRSVSWYQQTPGQGLQFLFEYFSETQRNKGNFPGRFSGRQFSNSRSEMNVSTLELGDSALYLCASSRGNTGELFFGEGSRLTVL.

This chain connects TRBV7-3 to TRBJ2-1; 10 positions match TRBD1. This CDR3 comprises 15 residues. V lost 4 bases to trimming and J lost 4 bases; unmatched junction nucleotides: 4. CDR1 is SGHTA, CDR2 FQGTGA, per germline. The DNA of the CDR3 is TGTGCCAGCAGCTCTGGGACAGGGGTTTACAATGAGCAGTTCTTC. Protein product: CASSSGTGVYNEQFF.

CDR3 sequence (DNA): TGTGCCAGCAGCGTACAGGGCGGCTCCTACGAGCAGTACTTC. The encoded protein is CASSVQGGSYEQYF. The chain carries TRBV9 and TRBJ2-7; D is possibly TRBD1 (5 bases). The germline gives CDR1 SGDLS, CDR2 YYNGEE. The CDR3 covers 14 residues. V was trimmed by 1 base and J by 0 bases, leaving 8 bases between them.

This chain joins TRBV27 and TRBJ2-4; TRBD2 matches 10 bases. The V and J ends lost 6 bases and 2 bases, in that order; junction bases with no gene match: 16. The CDR3 loop spans 19 amino acids. Per the germline V gene, CDR1 is MNHEY and CDR2 is SMNVEV (reference sequence). Here the CDR3 DNA reads TGTGCCAGCAGCCGAAGACGGGACAGCGGGGGGGGAACCAAAAACATTCAGTACTTC. Its protein is CASSRRRDSGGGTKNIQYF.

The gene calls are TRBV6-1 and TRBJ2-1; TRBD2 agrees at 8 bases. Germline V gene data show CDR1 as MNHNS and CDR2 as SASEGT. CDR3 size: 15 residues. After removal of 6 bases from V and 1 base from J, the junction contained 5 bases not matched to a gene. The CDR3 sequence: CASRYGRGSYNEQFF. The CDR3 DNA reads as TGTGCCAGCAGGTACGGGAGGGGATCCTACAATGAGCAGTTCTTC.

This clone has a single count. The rearrangement joins TRBV29-1 to TRBJ1-2, with 8 bases aligning to TRBD1. CDR3 length: 13 residues. Germline V gene data show CDR1 as SQVTM and CDR2 as ANQGSEA. The V and J ends lost 3 bases and 4 bases, in that order; junction bases with no gene match: 4. This CDR3 is CSVDDRGIYGYTF. For the CDR3, the DNA is TGCAGCGTTGACGACAGGGGAATCTATGGCTACACCTTC.

This chain links TRBV29-1 with TRBJ2-7; D call uncertain. CDR1 is SQVTM, CDR2 ANQGSEA, per germline. The V gene lost 6 bases and the J gene lost 3 bases, with 9 bases spanning the gap. The CDR3 covers 11 residues. In nucleotides, the CDR3 is TGCAGCGTCAAGATCGGCTACGAGCAGTACTTC. This translates into CSVKIGYEQYF.

The sample holds one count of this clone. The J gene is TRBJ2-5, the V gene TRBV5-1; D possibly corresponds to TRBD1 (5 bases). Trimming removed 5 bases at V and 1 base at J, with 12 bases between. CDR1 and CDR2 (germline): SGHRS, YFSETQ. CDR3 size: 14 residues. The CDR3 region has the DNA TGCGCCAGCAGGGCCAGGCAGGGCCAAGAGACCCAGTACTTC. As protein: CASRARQGQETQYF.

This clone was seen just once. V is TRBV20-1 and J is TRBJ2-5; D unresolved. V gave up 3 bases and J gave up 6 bases, with 5 bases separating them. Germline assignment: CDR1 DFQATT and CDR2 SNEGSKA (reference sequence). The CDR3 spans 10 residues. The CDR3 region is CSASGKTQYF. The CDR3 coding sequence is TGCAGTGCTAGTGGCAAGACCCAGTACTTC.